These T cell receptor beta chains were read from a single sample in a study of blood T cells in healthy people across ages. One entry per CDR3 protein results from TCRdb running MiXCR on the 5' RACE reads. The table has fewer than 2,000,000 distinct CDR3 sequences, about 35% seen once; the top ten hold approximately 10%. Material for sequencing was blood. These TCRs come from a woman aged 25 to 45 in good health. The CDR3 runs from the conserved cysteine through the conserved F or W. The D gene is left open where the match is weak.

D gene: -; J gene: TRBJ1-2; V gene: TRBV20-1; CDR3 protein: CSAKPPTGLFYGYTF
D gene: -; J gene: TRBJ2-3; V gene: TRBV6-6; CDR3 protein: CASSQAAGGAPTQYF
D gene: -; J gene: TRBJ2-1; V gene: TRBV7-8; CDR3 protein: CAGSFQGWNEQFF
D gene: TRBD1; J gene: TRBJ2-5; V gene: TRBV28; CDR3 protein: CASSTLQGAWGETQYF
D gene: -; J gene: TRBJ2-3; V gene: TRBV20-1; CDR3 protein: CSAESEDTQYF
D gene: -; J gene: TRBJ2-7; V gene: TRBV28; CDR3 protein: CASSLSGIGGPEQYF
D gene: -; J gene: TRBJ2-3; V gene: TRBV2; CDR3 protein: CASKGSGLHTDTQYF
D gene: -; J gene: TRBJ1-5; V gene: TRBV28; CDR3 protein: CTSIRGYSNQPQHF
D gene: TRBD2; J gene: TRBJ2-3; V gene: TRBV30; CDR3 protein: CAWSVRAGGTDTQYF
D gene: -; J gene: TRBJ2-2; V gene: TRBV20-1; CDR3 protein: CSAEELNTGELFF
D gene: -; J gene: TRBJ2-5; V gene: TRBV5-1; CDR3 protein: CASSPRGSPQETQYF
D gene: -; J gene: TRBJ1-2; V gene: TRBV20-1; CDR3 protein: CSARSINDGYTF
D gene: TRBD2; J gene: TRBJ2-3; V gene: TRBV9; CDR3 protein: CASSVAKLAGASTDTQYF
D gene: -; J gene: TRBJ2-7; V gene: TRBV6-1; CDR3 protein: CASSEFGYEQYF
D gene: -; J gene: -; V gene: TRBV3-1; CDR3 protein: CASSRGGLRETQYF
D gene: -; J gene: TRBJ2-7; V gene: TRBV9; CDR3 protein: CASSVDQWRVVQYF
D gene: -; J gene: TRBJ2-6; V gene: TRBV13; CDR3 protein: CASSLEGGANVRTF
D gene: TRBD1; J gene: TRBJ1-2; V gene: TRBV20-1; CDR3 protein: CSAGTQGAGYGYTF
D gene: -; J gene: TRBJ1-2; V gene: TRBV24-1; CDR3 protein: CATSVVLGRIGYGYTF
D gene: -; J gene: TRBJ2-1; V gene: TRBV11-2; CDR3 protein: CASSPSVAVPYNEQFF